Listed here are 21 T cell receptor beta chains from one sample, sequenced in a study of blood T cell repertoires in COVID-19. TCRdb keeps only in-frame clones here, not all; method: immunoSEQ multiplex PCR. The data contain some 200,000 clones, 82% of them seen just once; the ten biggest clones take up around 5.2%. The material sequenced was PBMCs or T cells enriched from blood (not recorded which). These TCRs come from a woman aged 55-69 years with acute COVID-19.

The chain carries TRBV5-1 and TRBJ2-6, with D possibly TRBD1 on 5 matching bases. This CDR3 has 17 amino acids. V lost 4 bases and J 2 bases, leaving 16 bases between the germline ends. CDR1 SGHRS and CDR2 YFSETQ come from the germline V gene. The CDR3 nucleotides read TGCGCCAGCAGCCCCCAACCACCAGGGACTGGGGCCAACGTCCTGACTTTC. This gives the protein CASSPQPPGTGANVLTF.

The rearrangement joins TRBV18 to TRBJ1-1, with 8 positions matching TRBD1. After removal of 5 bases from V and 3 bases from J, the junction contained 5 bases not matched to a gene. The CDR3 runs 14 residues. The germline V gene has CDR1 KGHSH and CDR2 LQKENI. CDR3 protein: CASSVTGADTEAFF. CDR3 nucleotide sequence: TGTGCCAGCTCAGTGACAGGGGCGGACACTGAAGCTTTCTTT.

CDR3 in amino acids: CASSLAGLAGENEQFF. The CDR3 DNA is TGTGCCAGCAGCTTAGCAGGACTAGCGGGAGAGAATGAGCAGTTCTTC. This sequence joins TRBV7-6 and TRBJ2-1; the match to TRBD2 covers 13 bases. The V gene end was trimmed by 0 bases and the J gene end by 7 bases; junction bases not matched to a gene: 3. Looked up from germline, CDR1 is SGHVS and CDR2 is FNYEAQ. CDR3 length: 16 amino acids.

The rearrangement uses TRBV5-1 and TRBJ2-7; 7 bases align to TRBD1. The CDR3 has 14 residues. V lost 4 bases, J lost 5 bases, and 9 bases stayed unmatched. Germline CDR1 reads SGHRS; CDR2 reads YFSETQ. CDR3 sequence reads: CASSKDRVLDEQYF. CDR3 coding DNA: TGCGCCAGCAGCAAAGACAGGGTCTTGGACGAGCAGTACTTC. The full variable domain, its missing parts supplied by reference TRBV5-1 and TRBJ2-7, is KAGVTQTPRYLIKTRGQQVTLSCSPISGHRSVSWYQQTPGQGLQFLFEYFSETQRNKGNFPGRFSGRQFSNSRSEMNVSTLELGDSALYLCASSKDRVLDEQYFGPGTRLTVT.

V usage is TRBV5-1 and J usage is TRBJ2-5, with a tentative D call TRBD2 (6 bases). The CDR3 spans 15 residues. V lost 5 bases and J 2 bases, leaving 16 bases between the germline ends. CDR1 and CDR2 (germline): SGHRS, YFSETQ. The CDR3 region is CASSSSLARQETQYF. The CDR3 nucleotides read TGCGCCAGCAGTTCCTCACTAGCCCGGCAAGAGACCCAGTACTTC.

The CDR3 DNA sequence: TGTGCCAGCAGCCAGAAGACAGGGGTAGGAAACACCATATATTTT. This codes for CASSQKTGVGNTIYF. The chain recombines TRBV4-2 with TRBJ1-3; TRBD1 aligns across 8 bases. The CDR3 covers 15 residues. Germline V lookup: CDR1 LGHNA, CDR2 YNFKEQ. Trimming at V came to 3 bases and at J to 4 bases, leaving 5 bases not matched to a gene.

The J gene is TRBJ1-5, the V gene TRBV19; tentatively, D is TRBD1 (5 bases). Germline V gene data show CDR1 as LNHDA and CDR2 as SQIVND (reference sequence). V lost 8 bases and J 0 bases, leaving 14 bases between the germline ends. The CDR3 extends over 15 amino acids. The CDR3 DNA follows: TGTGCCAGTGTCGACCGGACACCTAGCAATCAGCCCCAGCATTTT. Protein: CASVDRTPSNQPQHF.

The chain recombines TRBV2 with TRBJ2-4; 9 bases fit TRBD1. The CDR3 is 13 residues long. V lost 6 bases, J lost 11 bases, and 8 bases stayed unmatched. Germline CDR1 reads SNHLY; CDR2 reads FYNNEI. The CDR3 DNA is TGTGCCAGCAGGGGAGGACAGGGGTTCGTTCAGTACTTC. Its protein is CASRGGQGFVQYF.

Regarding this clone: The sample has other DNA sequences that encode this CDR3 too. The chain joins TRBV4-3 to TRBJ1-5; D might be TRBD1 (5 bases). V was trimmed by 0 bases and J by 7 bases, leaving 10 bases between them. The CDR3 runs 14 residues. The germline gives CDR1 LGHNA, CDR2 YSLEER. The CDR3, as DNA: TGCGCCAGCAGCCAAGACAGGGAGGCGCAGCCCCAGCATTTT. This gives the protein CASSQDREAQPQHF.

The chain joins TRBV10-3 to TRBJ2-3, with TRBD2 matching 10 bases. This CDR3 is 16 amino acids long. Germline V gene data show CDR1 as ENHRY and CDR2 as SYGVKD. V was clipped by 5 bases and J by 6 bases; unmatched bases: 11. The CDR3 protein is CAISRLSGGSGDTQYF. The DNA for the CDR3 is TGTGCCATCAGTCGACTTAGCGGGGGGTCGGGGGATACGCAGTATTTT.

This sequence joins TRBV5-1 and TRBJ1-1, with 7 bases lining up with TRBD1. CDR1 and CDR2 from the germline V gene are SGHRS and YFSETQ. This CDR3 has 15 amino acids. V shed 4 bases and J 1 base; nucleotides not matched to a gene: 7. In DNA, the CDR3 is TGCGCCAGCAGCCCAGGGACAGTAACGAACACTGAAGCTTTCTTT. Translation gives CASSPGTVTNTEAFF.

This sequence joins TRBV6-1 and TRBJ2-7, with D perhaps matching TRBD1 (6 bases). This CDR3 spans 13 amino acids. The V end was cut by 2 bases, the J end by 4 bases, with 9 bases between. Germline V gene sequence: CDR1 MNHNS, CDR2 SASEGT. The CDR3 region is CASSERQEYEQYV. DNA for the CDR3: TGTGCCAGCAGTGAACGACAGGAGTACGAGCAGTACGTC.

CDR3 DNA: TGTGCCAGCAGGCCACTGAGTACGGGACACCTTCAAGAGACCCAGTACTTC. Amino acids: CASRPLSTGHLQETQYF. The V gene is TRBV27, the J gene TRBJ2-5, with a weak D call TRBD1 (6 bases). V was trimmed by 6 bases and J by 2 bases, leaving 22 bases between them. Germline CDR1 reads MNHEY; CDR2 reads SMNVEV (reference sequence). The CDR3 contains 17 residues.

The J gene is TRBJ1-2, the V gene TRBV28; 10 nucleotides align to TRBD1. CDR1 MDHEN and CDR2 SYDVKM come from the germline V gene. CDR3 length: 16 residues. After removal of 5 bases from V and 4 bases from J, the junction contained 10 bases not matched to a gene. The CDR3 here is CASSPDRDRGSYGYTF. CDR3 bases: TGTGCCAGCAGTCCAGACCGGGACAGGGGTTCCTATGGCTACACCTTC.

V and J are TRBV7-2 and TRBJ1-1; D is perhaps TRBD1 (5 bases). V was pared by 5 bases and J by 8 bases, with 12 bases between. The CDR3 contains 12 residues. Per germline, CDR1 SGHTA and CDR2 FQGNSA. The CDR3 sequence: CASSRDRTEAFF. CDR3 bases: TGTGCCAGCAGCCGTGACAGAACCGAAGCTTTCTTT.

This chain links TRBV5-1 with TRBJ1-5, with TRBD1 matching over 8 bases. The germline V gene has CDR1 SGHRS and CDR2 YFSETQ. CDR3 length: 14 amino acids. V dropped 1 base and J dropped 6; count of bases not matched to a gene: 3. CDR3 coding DNA: TGCGCCAGCAGCTTGTCAGGGGGCGGTCAGCCCCAGCATTTT. It specifies CASSLSGGGQPQHF.

V gene TRBV3-1 (or the pseudogene TRBV3-2) combines with J gene TRBJ2-3; 9 bases match TRBD1. J lost 5 bases, V lost 4 bases, and 10 bases had no gene match. The CDR3 is made up of 16 amino acids. The germline CDR1 and CDR2 sequences are LGHDT and YNNKEL (reference sequence). The CDR3 loop is CASSLRQGDIKDTQYF. CDR3 coding DNA: TGTGCCAGCAGCCTCAGACAGGGGGATATTAAAGATACGCAGTATTTT.

The V call is TRBV11-2, the J call TRBJ1-2; D might be TRBD1 (5 bases). V was trimmed by 5 bases and J by 8 bases, leaving 18 bases between them. In germline, CDR1 is SGHAT, CDR2 FQNNGV. This CDR3 region has 14 residues. This chain's CDR3 is CASSRGDQAVGYTF. DNA of the CDR3: TGTGCCAGCAGCCGGGGGGATCAGGCTGTCGGCTACACCTTC.

This chain joins TRBV9 and TRBJ2-1; 16 bases map to TRBD2. This CDR3 region has 19 residues. CDR1 is SGDLS, CDR2 YYNGEE, per germline. V trimming: 2 bases; J trimming: 6 bases; junction bases outside the gene matches: 11. The CDR3 nucleotides are TGTGCCAGCAGCGTGGGTGCGGGACTAGCGGGAGGGCCTGTCAATGAGCAGTTCTTC. Protein sequence: CASSVGAGLAGGPVNEQFF. Variable domain in full (rest from reference TRBV9 and TRBJ2-1): DSGVTQTPKHLITATGQRVTLRCSPRSGDLSVYWYQQSLDQGLQFLIQYYNGEERAKGNILERFSAQQFPDLHSELNLSSLELGDSALYFCASSVGAGLAGGPVNEQFFGPGTRLTVL.

The chain recombines TRBV28 with TRBJ2-5; unclear D gene. V was shortened by 6 bases and J by 2 bases, with 16 bases between the two germline ends. Germline values: CDR1 MDHEN, CDR2 SYDVKM. This CDR3 is 15 amino acids long. CDR3 DNA sequence: TGTGCCAGCAGCCCACCTGACTGGCAACAAGAGACCCAGTACTTC. Protein: CASSPPDWQQETQYF.

The rearrangement links TRBV5-1 to TRBJ2-7; D not certain. The length of the CDR3 is 14 residues. Germline CDR1 and CDR2: SGHRS and YFSETQ. Trimming left V 3 bases short and J 3 bases short, with 13 bases between. The CDR3 DNA reads as TGCGCCAGCAGCTCGGCTGAGTCGGGCTACGAGCAGTACTTC. Its protein is CASSSAESGYEQYF.